Here is one T cell receptor beta chain with its context. What it recognizes is unknown. The record originates from a study of T cell responses to AZD1222 COVID-19 vaccine. Overall study context: Whether given at about 4 or about 12 weeks, second doses were pooled.

The germline gives CDR1 SGHDT, CDR2 YYEEEE. Trimming removed 2 bases from V and 7 bases from J, with 10 bases in between. The CDR3 is made up of 14 amino acids. Assay used: immunoSEQ multiplex PCR; TCRdb lists only in-frame clones, some missing. Here the sample spans tens of thousands of clones, around 85% being singletons. Findings of the study overall: The donor group comprised mostly white British people and more females; the analysis possibly underestimated clonal diversity. Increased Spike-specific TCR breadth and depth were observed after two AZD1222 doses.

The chain recombines TRBV5-6 with TRBJ1-6, with D possibly TRBD1 on 5 matching bases. The sequence came from an adult in good health. Sequencing used peripheral blood, obtained on day 0 of AZD1222 vaccination. CDR3 loop: CASSFSGQNSPLHF. The CDR3 DNA is TGTGCCAGCAGCTTCTCAGGGCAGAATTCACCCCTCCACTTT.